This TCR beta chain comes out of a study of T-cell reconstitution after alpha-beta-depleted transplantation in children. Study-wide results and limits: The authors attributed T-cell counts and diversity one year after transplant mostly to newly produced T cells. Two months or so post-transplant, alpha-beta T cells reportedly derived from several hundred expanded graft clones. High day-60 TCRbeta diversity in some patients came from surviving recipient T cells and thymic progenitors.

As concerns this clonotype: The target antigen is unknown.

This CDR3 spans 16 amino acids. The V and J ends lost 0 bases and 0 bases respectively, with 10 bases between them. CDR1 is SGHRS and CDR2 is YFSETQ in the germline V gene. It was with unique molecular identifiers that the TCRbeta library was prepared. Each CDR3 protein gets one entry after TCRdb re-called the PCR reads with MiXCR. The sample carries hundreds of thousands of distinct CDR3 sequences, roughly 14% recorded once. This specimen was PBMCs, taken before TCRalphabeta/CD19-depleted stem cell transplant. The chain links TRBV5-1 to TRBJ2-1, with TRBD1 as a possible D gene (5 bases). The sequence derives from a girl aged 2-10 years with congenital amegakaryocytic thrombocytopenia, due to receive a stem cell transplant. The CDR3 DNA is TGCGCCAGCAGCTTGGCCCCAGGGATCTCCTACAATGAGCAGTTCTTC. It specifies CASSLAPGISYNEQFF.